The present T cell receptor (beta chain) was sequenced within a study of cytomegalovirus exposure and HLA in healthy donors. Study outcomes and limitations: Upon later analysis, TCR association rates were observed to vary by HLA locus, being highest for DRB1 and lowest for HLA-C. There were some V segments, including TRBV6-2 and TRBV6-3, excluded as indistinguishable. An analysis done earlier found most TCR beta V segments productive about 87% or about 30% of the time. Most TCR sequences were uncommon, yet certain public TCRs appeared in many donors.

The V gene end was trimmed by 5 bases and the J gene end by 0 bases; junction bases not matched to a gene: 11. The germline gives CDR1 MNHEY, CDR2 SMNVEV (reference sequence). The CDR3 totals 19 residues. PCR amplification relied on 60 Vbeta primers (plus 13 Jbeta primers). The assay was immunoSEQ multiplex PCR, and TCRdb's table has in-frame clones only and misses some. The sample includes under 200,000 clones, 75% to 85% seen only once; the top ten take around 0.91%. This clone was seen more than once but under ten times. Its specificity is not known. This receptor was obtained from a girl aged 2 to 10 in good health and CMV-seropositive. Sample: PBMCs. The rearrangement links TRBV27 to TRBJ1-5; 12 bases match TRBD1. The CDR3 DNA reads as TGTGCCAGCAGTCCCCGGGACAGGGGGCGAAGATTTAGCAATCAGCCCCAGCATTTT. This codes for CASSPRDRGRRFSNQPQHF.